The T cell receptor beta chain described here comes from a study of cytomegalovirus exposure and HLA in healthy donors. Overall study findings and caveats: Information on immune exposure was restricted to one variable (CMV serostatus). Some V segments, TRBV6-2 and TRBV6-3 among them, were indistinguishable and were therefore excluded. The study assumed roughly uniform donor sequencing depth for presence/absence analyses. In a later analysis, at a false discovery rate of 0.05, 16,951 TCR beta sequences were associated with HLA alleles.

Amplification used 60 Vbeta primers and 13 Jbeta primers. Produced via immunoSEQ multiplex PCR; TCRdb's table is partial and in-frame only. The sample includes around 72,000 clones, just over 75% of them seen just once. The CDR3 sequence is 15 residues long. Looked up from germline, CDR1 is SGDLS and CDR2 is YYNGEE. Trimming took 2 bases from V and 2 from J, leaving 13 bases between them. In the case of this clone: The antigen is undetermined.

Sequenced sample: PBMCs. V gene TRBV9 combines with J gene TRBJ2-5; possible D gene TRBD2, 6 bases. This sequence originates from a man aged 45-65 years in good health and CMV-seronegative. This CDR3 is CASSVASVQQETQYF. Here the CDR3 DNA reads TGTGCCAGCAGCGTGGCTAGCGTTCAACAAGAGACCCAGTACTTC.